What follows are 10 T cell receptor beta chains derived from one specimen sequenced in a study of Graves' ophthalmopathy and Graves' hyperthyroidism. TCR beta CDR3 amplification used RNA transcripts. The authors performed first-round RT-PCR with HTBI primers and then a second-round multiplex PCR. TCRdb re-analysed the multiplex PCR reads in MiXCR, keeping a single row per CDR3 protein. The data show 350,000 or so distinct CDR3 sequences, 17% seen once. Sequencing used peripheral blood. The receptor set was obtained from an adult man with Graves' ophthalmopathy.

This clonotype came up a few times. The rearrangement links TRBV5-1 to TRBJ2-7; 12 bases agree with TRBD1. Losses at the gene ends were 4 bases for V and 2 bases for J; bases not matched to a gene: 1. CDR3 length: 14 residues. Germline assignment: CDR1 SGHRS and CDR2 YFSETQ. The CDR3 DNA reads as TGCGCCAGCAGCGGGACAGGGGGCCCCTACGAGCAGTACTTC. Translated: CASSGTGGPYEQYF.

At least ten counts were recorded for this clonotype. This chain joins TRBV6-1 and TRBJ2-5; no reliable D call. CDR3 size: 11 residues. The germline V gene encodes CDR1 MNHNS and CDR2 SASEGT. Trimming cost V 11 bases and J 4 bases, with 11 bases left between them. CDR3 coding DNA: TGTGCCTCAACAAAGGGAGAGACCCAGTACTTC. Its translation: CASTKGETQYF.

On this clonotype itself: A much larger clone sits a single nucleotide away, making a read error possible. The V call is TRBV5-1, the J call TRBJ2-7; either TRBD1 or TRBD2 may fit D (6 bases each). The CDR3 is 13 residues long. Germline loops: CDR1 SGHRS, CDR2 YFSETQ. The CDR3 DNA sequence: TGCGCCAGCAGATCGCGGGACAACTACGAGCAGTGCTTC. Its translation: CASRSRDNYEQCF.

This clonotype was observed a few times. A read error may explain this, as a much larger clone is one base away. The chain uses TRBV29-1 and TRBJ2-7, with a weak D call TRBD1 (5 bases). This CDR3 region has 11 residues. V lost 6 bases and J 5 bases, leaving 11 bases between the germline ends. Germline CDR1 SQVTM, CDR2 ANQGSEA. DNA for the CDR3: TGCAGCGTAGCCGACAGAGACGAGCAGTACTTC. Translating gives CSVADRDEQYF.

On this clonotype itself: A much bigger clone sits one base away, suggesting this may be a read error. The CDR3 DNA sequence: TGTGCCTGCAGTTCGTCTAATTCACCCCTCCACTTT. Translated, it gives CACSSSNSPLHF. The genes are TRBV27 and TRBJ1-6; D call uncertain. This CDR3 comprises 12 residues. Germline V CDR1 and CDR2: MNHEY, SMNVEV (reference sequence).

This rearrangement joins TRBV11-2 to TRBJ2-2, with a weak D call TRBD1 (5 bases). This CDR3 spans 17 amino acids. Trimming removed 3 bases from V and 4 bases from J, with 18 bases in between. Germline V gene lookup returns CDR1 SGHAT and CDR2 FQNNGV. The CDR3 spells CASSFTPEFRVTGELFF. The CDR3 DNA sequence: TGTGCCAGCAGCTTTACCCCCGAATTCAGGGTCACCGGGGAGCTGTTTTTT.

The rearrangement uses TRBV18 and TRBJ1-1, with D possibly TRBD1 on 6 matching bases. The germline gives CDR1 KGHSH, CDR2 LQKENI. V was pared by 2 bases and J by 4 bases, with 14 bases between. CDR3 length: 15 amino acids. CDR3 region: CASSPRKTGSTEAFF. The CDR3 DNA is TGTGCCAGCTCACCAAGAAAAACAGGGTCCACTGAAGCTTTCTTT. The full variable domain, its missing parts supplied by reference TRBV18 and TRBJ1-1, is NAGVMQNPRHLVRRRGQEARLRCSPMKGHSHVYWYRQLPEEGLKFMVYLQKENIIDESGMPKERFSAEFPKEGPSILRIQQVVRGDSAAYFCASSPRKTGSTEAFFGQGTRLTVV.

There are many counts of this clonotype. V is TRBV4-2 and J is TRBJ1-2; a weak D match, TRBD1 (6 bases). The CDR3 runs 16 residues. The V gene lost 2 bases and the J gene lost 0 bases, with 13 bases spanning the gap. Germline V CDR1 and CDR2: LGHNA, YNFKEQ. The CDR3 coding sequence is TGTGCCAGCAGCCAACAAAGGACAGAAGCTAACTATGGCTACACCTTC. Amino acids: CASSQQRTEANYGYTF.

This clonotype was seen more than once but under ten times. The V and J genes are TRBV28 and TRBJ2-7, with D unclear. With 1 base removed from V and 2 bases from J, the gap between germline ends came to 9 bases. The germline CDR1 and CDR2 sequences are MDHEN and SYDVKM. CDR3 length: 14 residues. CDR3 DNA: TGTGCCAGCAGTTTATTCCTCGACGCCTACGAGCAGTACTTC. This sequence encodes CASSLFLDAYEQYF.

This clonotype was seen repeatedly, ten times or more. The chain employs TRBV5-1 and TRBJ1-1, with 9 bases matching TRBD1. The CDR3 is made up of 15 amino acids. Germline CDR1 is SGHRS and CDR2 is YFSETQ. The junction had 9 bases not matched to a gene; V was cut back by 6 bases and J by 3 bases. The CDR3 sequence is CASKTGTGWDTEAFF. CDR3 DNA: TGCGCCAGCAAAACCGGGACAGGGTGGGACACTGAAGCTTTCTTT.